A selection of T cell receptor beta chains follows, all from one sample in a study of blood T cell repertoires in COVID-19. Using immunoSEQ multiplex PCR, the repertoire was profiled, and TCRdb retains in-frame clones only, with some absent. The sample consists of some 140,000 clones, roughly 79% of them appearing once. The sequencing input was peripheral blood. The source of these receptors is a human donor in a cohort sampled during active COVID-19. CDR3s leave out the opening cysteine and the closing phenylalanine or tryptophan. Each record gives: V gene, clone size, J gene, CDR3 protein. Expanded clones get a size class; other rows say once, few or many, or leave the size out.

TRBV21-1	.	TRBJ1-5	ASSKFLLTGEENNQPQH
TRBV3-1/TRBV3-2	.	TRBJ1-2	ASSPGQAFHGYT
TRBV5-1	.	TRBJ2-1	ASSLYTKRTSGYNEQF
TRBV2	.	TRBJ1-5	ATLPGTGGNQPQH
TRBV5-1	.	TRBJ2-5	ASSLDGTSGGETQY
TRBV10-1	.	TRBJ1-1	ASSELSGQGARAAF
TRBV24-1	few	TRBJ2-3	ATSDDPGRDTQY
TRBV28	.	TRBJ2-5	ASSTISGDQETQY
TRBV30	.	TRBJ2-2	AWSRDTNTGELF
TRBV7-9	.	TRBJ2-7	ASSSGGGRGVSYEQY
TRBV28	.	TRBJ1-2	ASSLRTRTGGAHYGYT
TRBV6-6	.	TRBJ2-7	ASSKLAGRWYEQY
TRBV5-6	.	TRBJ2-3	ASSLGLAGSTDTQY
TRBV11-2	.	TRBJ1-5	ASSLGSGRPYSNQPQH
TRBV5-5	.	TRBJ1-2	ASSLGGNYGYT
TRBV18	.	TRBJ1-4	ASSPQGANEKLF
TRBV15	few	TRBJ2-2	ATSRPSSLVLSEAGELF
TRBV7-8	.	TRBJ2-4	ASSLAGGKNIQY
TRBV24-1	.	TRBJ2-2	ATSERGELF
TRBV4-2	once	TRBJ2-5	ASSHPSGGIQETQY
TRBV6-1	.	TRBJ1-4	ASSEATDSNEKLF
TRBV11-2	.	TRBJ2-3	ASIKKGLRGDTQY
TRBV16	.	TRBJ2-6	ASSPYSGANVLT
TRBV19	.	TRBJ2-1	ASSSFGLAGDNEQF
TRBV28	once	TRBJ2-3	ASSPLAGGTDTQY
TRBV21-1	few	TRBJ1-6	ASSNLNSPLH
TRBV9	.	TRBJ1-6	ASSVGRGGSPLH
TRBV11-2	.	TRBJ2-3	ASTTGTSNTDTQY
TRBV4-1	.	TRBJ2-7	ASSQVVGRGYEQY
TRBV7-9	.	TRBJ2-5	ASSLGGLGGETQY
TRBV7-2	few	TRBJ1-6	ASSLGQNSPLH
TRBV28	.	TRBJ2-4	ASTSQTGGLNIQY
TRBV4-1	.	TRBJ2-1	ASSLRDRGNNEQF
TRBV24-1	.	TRBJ2-7	ATSGRTSGGSYEQY
TRBV5-4	.	TRBJ1-1	ASSPPYRAQEAF
TRBV5-4	.	TRBJ2-3	ASSSRQVGTDTQY
TRBV5-1	.	TRBJ1-1	ASSQEVAGSTEAF
TRBV3-1/TRBV3-2	many	TRBJ1-2	ASSHGSMEYGYT
TRBV30	.	TRBJ2-5	AWRPPPTQETQY
TRBV9	.	TRBJ2-6	ASSLGGAGANVLT